This T cell receptor (beta chain) was identified in a study of T cell changes during pregnancy in multiple sclerosis. Repertoires were generated with immunoSEQ multiplex PCR, while TCRdb's copy carries only in-frame clones and drops some. The sample holds tens of thousands of clones, almost 90% seen once. This clone was observed a single time. J lost 1 base, V lost 1 base, and 7 bases had no gene match. The CDR3 totals 16 residues. From germline, CDR1 is SGHVS and CDR2 FNYEAQ. The sample was peripheral blood, taken in the first trimester of pregnancy. This TCR was sampled from a female donor in good health, enrolled as a control in a pregnancy study. V usage is TRBV7-6 and J usage is TRBJ2-7, with 7 bases aligning to TRBD1. CDR3 residues: CASSLGVGGASYEQYF. CDR3 nucleotide sequence: TGTGCCAGCAGCTTAGGCGTAGGGGGCGCATCCTACGAGCAGTACTTC.